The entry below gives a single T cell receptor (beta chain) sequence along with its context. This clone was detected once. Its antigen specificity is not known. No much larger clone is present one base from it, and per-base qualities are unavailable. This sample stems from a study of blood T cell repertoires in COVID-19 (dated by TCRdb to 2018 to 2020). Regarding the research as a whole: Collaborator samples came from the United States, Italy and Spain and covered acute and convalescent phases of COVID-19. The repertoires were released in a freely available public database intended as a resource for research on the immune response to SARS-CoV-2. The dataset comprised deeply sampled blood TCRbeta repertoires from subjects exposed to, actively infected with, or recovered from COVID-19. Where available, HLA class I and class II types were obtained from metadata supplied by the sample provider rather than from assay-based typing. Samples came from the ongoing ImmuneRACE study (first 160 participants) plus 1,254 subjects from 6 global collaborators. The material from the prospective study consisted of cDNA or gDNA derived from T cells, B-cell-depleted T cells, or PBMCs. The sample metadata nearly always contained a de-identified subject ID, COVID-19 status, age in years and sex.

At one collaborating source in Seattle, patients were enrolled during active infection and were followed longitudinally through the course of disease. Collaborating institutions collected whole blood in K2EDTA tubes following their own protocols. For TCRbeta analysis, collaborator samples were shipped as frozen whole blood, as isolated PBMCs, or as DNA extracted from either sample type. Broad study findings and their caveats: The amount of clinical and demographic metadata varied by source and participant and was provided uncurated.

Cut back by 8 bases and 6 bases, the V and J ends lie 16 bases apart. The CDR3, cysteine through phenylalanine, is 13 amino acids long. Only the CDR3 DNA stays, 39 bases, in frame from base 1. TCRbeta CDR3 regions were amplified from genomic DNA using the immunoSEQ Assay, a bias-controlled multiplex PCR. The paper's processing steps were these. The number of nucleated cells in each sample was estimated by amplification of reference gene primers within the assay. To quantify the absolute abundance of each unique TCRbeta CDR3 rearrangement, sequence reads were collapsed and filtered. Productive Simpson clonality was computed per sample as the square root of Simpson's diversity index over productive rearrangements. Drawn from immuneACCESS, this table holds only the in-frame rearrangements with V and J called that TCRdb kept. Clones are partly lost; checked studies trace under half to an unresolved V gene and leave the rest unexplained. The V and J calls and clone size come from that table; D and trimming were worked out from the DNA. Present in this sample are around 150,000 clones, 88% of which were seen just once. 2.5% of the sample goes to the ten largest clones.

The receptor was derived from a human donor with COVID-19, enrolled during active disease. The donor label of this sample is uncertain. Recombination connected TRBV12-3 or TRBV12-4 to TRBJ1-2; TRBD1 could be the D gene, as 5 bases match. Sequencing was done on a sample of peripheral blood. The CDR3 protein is CASAPGLGDGYTF. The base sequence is TGTGCCAGCGCCCCCGGGTTAGGGGATGGCTACACCTTC.